Shown below are 16 T cell receptor beta chains from a single sample sequenced in a study of early T cells in non-severe SARS-CoV-2 infection. One entry per CDR3 protein, called by TCRdb with MiXCR from the 5' RACE reads. Among under 60,000 distinct CDR3 sequences listed, 8.2% were seen once. Material: whole blood. The receptors shown here come from an adult who was a healthcare worker with PCR-confirmed SARS-CoV-2 infection or an uninfected control (not recorded which).

The chain joins TRBV4-1 to TRBJ2-7; D is unclear. The V end was cut by 0 bases, the J end by 3 bases, with 9 bases between. The CDR3 has 14 amino acids. CDR1 and CDR2 from the germline V gene are MGHRA and YSYEKL. The CDR3 DNA follows: TGCGCCAGCAGCCAAGATCTGGCGGTCTACGAGCAGTACTTC. It is translated as CASSQDLAVYEQYF.

The chain has TRBV12-3 or TRBV12-4 and TRBJ1-6; a weak D match, TRBD1 (5 bases). Trimming pared 7 bases from V and 11 bases from J, leaving 12 bases between. The CDR3 is 12 amino acids. The DNA of the CDR3 is TGTGCCAGCACAACTTGGGGGGCACCCCTCCACTTT. Protein: CASTTWGAPLHF.

The V call is TRBV11-3, the J call TRBJ2-1; the match to TRBD1 covers 8 bases. CDR1 is SGHNT, CDR2 YENEEA, per germline. The CDR3 is 14 amino acids. The V gene end was trimmed by 4 bases and the J gene end by 8 bases; junction bases not matched to a gene: 7. The CDR3 region is CASSSSDRADEQFF. For the CDR3, the DNA is TGTGCCAGCAGCTCTTCGGACAGGGCCGATGAGCAGTTCTTC.

A few counts support this clonotype. V usage is TRBV28 and J usage is TRBJ2-1; 10 bases map to TRBD2. CDR3 size: 16 residues. Germline V gives CDR1 MDHEN, CDR2 SYDVKM. Trimming took 5 bases from V and 0 from J; bases not matched to a gene: 4. The CDR3 nucleotides are TGTGCCAGCAGTACGATAGCGGGAGGCTCCTACAATGAGCAGTTCTTC. Its translation is CASSTIAGGSYNEQFF.

This clonotype has at least ten counts. This chain links TRBV19 with TRBJ2-3; 8 bases line up with TRBD2. CDR1 is LNHDA, CDR2 SQIVND, per germline (reference sequence). CDR3 length: 13 amino acids. The V gene end was trimmed by 10 bases and the J gene end by 5 bases; junction bases not matched to a gene: 8. The CDR3 is CATRLASGDTQYF. DNA for the CDR3: TGTGCCACAAGACTAGCGAGTGGAGATACGCAGTATTTT.

The rearrangement uses TRBV4-1 and TRBJ2-7; TRBD1 aligns across 7 bases. V dropped 1 base and J dropped 3; count of bases not matched to a gene: 6. CDR1 is MGHRA, CDR2 YSYEKL, per germline. The CDR3 loop spans 15 amino acids. This CDR3 reads CASSQVGQVFYEQYF. The CDR3 DNA reads TGCGCCAGCAGCCAAGTAGGACAGGTCTTCTACGAGCAGTACTTC.

This clonotype was detected a few times. This chain uses TRBV3-2 with TRBJ1-1. TRBV3-2 is a recognized pseudogene. CDR3 length: 12 amino acids. The CDR3 loop is CASSPPNTEAFF. The CDR3 bases are TGTGCCAGCAGCCCTCCGAACACTGAAGCTTTCTTT.

This clonotype was seen many times. The chain links TRBV5-1 to TRBJ2-2; 9 bases map to TRBD1. The J segment lost 1 base and the V segment lost 0 bases, leaving 7 bases of the junction unmatched. The CDR3 spans 18 residues. The germline gives CDR1 SGHRS, CDR2 YFSETQ. CDR3 sequence: CASSLATGGTLNTGELFF. DNA of the CDR3: TGCGCCAGCAGCTTGGCGACAGGGGGTACTTTGAACACCGGGGAGCTGTTTTTT. The full variable domain, in which reference TRBV5-1 and TRBJ2-2 provide the parts outside the CDR3, is KAGVTQTPRYLIKTRGQQVTLSCSPISGHRSVSWYQQTPGQGLQFLFEYFSETQRNKGNFPGRFSGRQFSNSRSEMNVSTLELGDSALYLCASSLATGGTLNTGELFFGEGSRLTVL.

Only a few counts were recorded for this clonotype. The chain has TRBV7-9 and TRBJ1-1, with TRBD1 as a possible D gene (5 bases). Germline values: CDR1 SEHNR, CDR2 FQNEAQ (reference sequence). The CDR3 runs to 15 residues. Deletions cut 4 bases from V and 2 bases from J, with 14 bases between. CDR3 DNA: TGTGCCAGCAGCTCCAACGCGGGGGGAAACACTGAAGCTTTCTTT. It translates to CASSSNAGGNTEAFF. The complete variable domain, with remaining parts taken from reference TRBV7-9 and TRBJ1-1, reads DTGVSQNPRHKITKRGQNVTFRCDPISEHNRLYWYRQTLGQGPEFLTYFQNEAQLEKSRLLSDRFSAERPKGSFSTLEIQRTEQGDSAMYLCASSSNAGGNTEAFFGQGTRLTVV.

This clonotype was seen only a few times. The gene calls are TRBV10-3 and TRBJ2-3; D uncertain. Germline CDR1 ENHRY, CDR2 SYGVKD. The CDR3 is made up of 11 amino acids. The germline V and J ends were trimmed by 2 bases and 6 bases, with 3 bases remaining between them. The chain's CDR3 is CAISERDTQYF. CDR3 DNA sequence: TGTGCCATCAGTGAGCGTGATACGCAGTATTTT.

Concerning this clonotype itself: The junction and the germline gene differ at one end; a read error may be behind it. V gene TRBV12-3 or TRBV12-4 combines with J gene TRBJ2-7; 10 nucleotides match TRBD2. This CDR3 has 15 amino acids. The CDR3 nucleotides are TGTGCCAGCACTTTATCCGGGACTAGCGCCTACGAGCAGTACTTC. It specifies CASTLSGTSAYEQYF.

The chain is built from TRBV14 and TRBJ2-1; D remains ambiguous. Trimming removed 2 bases at V and 0 bases at J, with 11 bases between. The CDR3 covers 16 residues. Germline values: CDR1 SGHDN, CDR2 FVKESK. The chain's CDR3 is CASSQFGQSSYNEQFF. DNA of the CDR3: TGTGCCAGCAGCCAATTTGGGCAGAGCTCCTACAATGAGCAGTTCTTC.

This clonotype was seen a few times. This rearrangement joins TRBV5-1 to TRBJ2-1; D may be TRBD1 (6 bases). The length of the CDR3 is 14 residues. Trimming removed 3 bases from V and 4 bases from J, with 11 bases in between. Germline CDR1 is SGHRS and CDR2 is YFSETQ. DNA for the CDR3: TGCGCCAGCAGCTCAGGACAGATATACAATGAGCAGTTCTTC. This codes for CASSSGQIYNEQFF.

The chain recombines TRBV27 with TRBJ1-6; TRBD1 is a possible D gene (5 bases). Trimming stripped 1 base from V and 7 bases from J, with 8 bases between. CDR1 MNHEY and CDR2 SMNVEV come from the germline V gene (reference sequence). This CDR3 spans 14 amino acids. The CDR3 spells CASSLYRQNSPLHF. The CDR3 DNA reads TGTGCCAGCAGTTTATACCGACAGAATTCACCCCTCCACTTT.

This clonotype was picked up a small number of times. V gene TRBV10-1 combines with J gene TRBJ2-1; a weak D match, TRBD2 (6 bases). Deletions cut 9 bases from V and 5 bases from J, with 14 bases between. The CDR3 is 13 amino acids. Germline V gene data show CDR1 as WNHNN and CDR2 as SYGVQD (reference sequence). The chain's CDR3 is CASSRTTDNEQFF. CDR3 sequence (DNA): TGCGCCAGTAGCCGGACTACGGACAATGAGCAGTTCTTC.

The rearrangement joins TRBV12-3 or TRBV12-4 to TRBJ2-2; D uncertain. Trimming took off 3 bases at V and 7 bases at J, with 6 bases between the two ends. CDR3 length: 12 residues. The CDR3 sequence is CASSFRSGELFF. The CDR3 region has the DNA TGTGCCAGCAGTTTTAGAAGCGGGGAGCTGTTTTTT.